Each of the 28 T cell receptor beta chains below was sequenced from the same sample in a study of blood T cell repertoires in COVID-19. The repertoire was sequenced with immunoSEQ multiplex PCR; TCRdb's copy has only in-frame clones and lacks some. The sample lists about 210,000 clones, roughly nine tenths occurring once. The source material was peripheral blood. The source is a man in his forties or fifties with acute or convalescent COVID-19.

The CDR3 DNA follows: TGTGCCAGCTCACCCCCAGGAGGGACTAGCGGGGAAGAGACCCAGTACTTC. This codes for CASSPPGGTSGEETQYF. The chain links TRBV18 to TRBJ2-5; 13 bases align to TRBD2. This CDR3 comprises 17 residues. V lost 3 bases to trimming and J lost 3 bases; unmatched junction nucleotides: 7. The germline gives CDR1 KGHSH, CDR2 LQKENI.

The chain couples TRBV29-1 to TRBJ2-7, with D tentatively TRBD1 (6 bases). Germline CDR1 reads SQVTM; CDR2 reads ANQGSEA. The CDR3 has 13 amino acids. Between the trimmed V and J ends, which lost 3 bases and 7 bases, there was a span of 16 bases. DNA for the CDR3: TGCAGCGTTGAGCAGGGGTCCTCGAGAGAGCAGTACTTC. Translated, it gives CSVEQGSSREQYF.

V gene TRBV4-1 combines with J gene TRBJ2-5; possibly TRBD1 for D (5 bases). V was clipped by 1 base and J by 8 bases, with 5 bases between them. CDR3 length equals 11 residues. Germline V gene lookup returns CDR1 MGHRA and CDR2 YSYEKL. CDR3 in DNA: TGCGCCAGCAGCCAAGGGGGCACCCAGTACTTC. Its translation is CASSQGGTQYF.

The chain uses TRBV5-1 and TRBJ2-7, with a possible D match to TRBD1 (5 bases). V was cut by 4 bases and J by 3 bases, with 20 bases left in between. The CDR3 loop spans 16 amino acids. Per the germline V gene, CDR1 is SGHRS and CDR2 is YFSETQ. In DNA form, the CDR3 reads TGCGCCAGCAGCGAAGCCAGGGCCAATACCCACTACGAGCAGTACTTC. The encoded protein is CASSEARANTHYEQYF.

J is TRBJ1-5 and V is TRBV2, with TRBD1 identical over 7 bases. CDR3 length: 15 amino acids. Germline V gives CDR1 SNHLY, CDR2 FYNNEI. After removal of 6 bases from V and 4 bases from J, the junction contained 9 bases not matched to a gene. The CDR3 protein is CASSPHTGANQPQHF. The CDR3 nucleotides read TGTGCCAGCAGCCCACATACAGGGGCGAATCAGCCCCAGCATTTT.

This chain uses TRBV4-1 with TRBJ1-4; 11 bases agree with TRBD1. V lost 8 bases to trimming and J lost 3 bases; unmatched junction nucleotides: 14. The CDR3 length is 18 residues. The germline gives CDR1 MGHRA, CDR2 YSYEKL. The DNA of the CDR3 is TGCGCCAGCGGACCTTCCGGGACAGGGGGTCACTCTAATGAAAAACTGTTTTTT. This encodes CASGPSGTGGHSNEKLFF.

The chain links TRBV7-3 to TRBJ2-5, with TRBD1 matching 9 bases. The V gene's germline CDR1 is SGHTA and CDR2 FQGTGA. The CDR3 loop spans 15 amino acids. Trimming cost V 4 bases and J 2 bases; bases outside gene matches: 5. The CDR3 is CASSSYRGRQETQYF. CDR3 nucleotide sequence: TGTGCCAGCAGCTCGTACAGGGGGCGTCAAGAGACCCAGTACTTC. Supplemented by reference TRBV7-3 and TRBJ2-5, the full variable domain reads GAGVSQTPSNKVTEKGKYVELRCDPISGHTALYWYRQSLGQGPEFLIYFQGTGAADDSGLPNDRFFAVRPEGSVSTLKIQRTERGDSAVYLCASSSYRGRQETQYFGPGTRLLVL.

V and J are TRBV28 and TRBJ1-4; the D is unclear. Germline values: CDR1 MDHEN, CDR2 SYDVKM. V was cut by 2 bases and J by 8 bases, with 12 bases left in between. CDR3 length equals 14 residues. The CDR3 sequence is CASSLRGPREKLFF. The CDR3 coding sequence is TGTGCCAGCAGTTTAAGAGGGCCGCGGGAAAAACTGTTTTTT. The full variable domain, rest sourced from reference TRBV28 and TRBJ1-4, is DVKVTQSSRYLVKRTGEKVFLECVQDMDHENMFWYRQDPGLGLRLIYFSYDVKMKEKGDIPEGYSVSREKKERFSLILESASTNQTSMYLCASSLRGPREKLFFGSGTQLSVL.

The gene calls are TRBV13 and TRBJ2-2; TRBD1 is a possible D gene (5 bases). The CDR3 has 15 residues. In germline, CDR1 is PRHDT, CDR2 FYEKMQ (reference sequence). V lost 4 bases, J lost 5 bases, and 14 bases lay in between. The CDR3 DNA is TGTGCCAGCAGCTCTCAGTCAGGGTCTACCGGGGAGCTGTTTTTT. The encoded protein is CASSSQSGSTGELFF.

This chain joins TRBV5-4 and TRBJ1-6, with TRBD1 matching over 8 bases. Germline CDR1 SGHNT, CDR2 YYREEE (reference sequence). J lost 10 bases, V lost 4 bases, and 7 bases had no gene match. CDR3 length equals 14 residues. The CDR3 nucleotides read TGTGCCAGCAGCAAGGACAGGGACAGGTCACCCCTCCACTTT. Amino acids: CASSKDRDRSPLHF.

The CDR3 loop is CASSLRQGDTGELFF. CDR3 in DNA: TGTGCCAGCAGCCTACGACAGGGCGACACCGGGGAGCTGTTTTTT. This chain links TRBV7-3 with TRBJ2-2; 7 positions match TRBD1. Per the germline V gene, CDR1 is SGHTA and CDR2 is FQGTGA. This CDR3 spans 15 amino acids. V shed 5 bases and J 3 bases; nucleotides not matched to a gene: 6.

There are a few counts of this clone. V usage is TRBV5-1 and J usage is TRBJ2-1, with 9 bases fitting TRBD1. Germline loops: CDR1 SGHRS, CDR2 YFSETQ. After removal of 7 bases from V and 7 bases from J, the junction contained 12 bases not matched to a gene. CDR3 length equals 15 residues. CDR3 protein: CASGSKTGGLNEQFF. CDR3 bases: TGCGCCAGCGGCAGTAAGACAGGGGGGTTGAATGAGCAGTTCTTC.

CDR3 sequence (DNA): TGTGCCAGCAGTTTGCTAGGGGAGGGAAGGAAACTGTTTTTT. Amino acid sequence: CASSLLGEGRKLFF. The chain recombines TRBV27 with TRBJ1-4; D possibly corresponds to TRBD1 (5 bases). CDR1 is MNHEY, CDR2 SMNVEV, per germline (reference sequence). The CDR3 is 14 residues long. The germline V and J ends were trimmed by 3 bases and 11 bases, with 16 bases remaining between them.

The chain combines TRBV7-9 with TRBJ2-7, with 7 bases lining up with TRBD2. The germline gives CDR1 SEHNR, CDR2 FQNEAQ (reference sequence). The CDR3 extends over 14 amino acids. J gave up 2 bases and V 4 bases, and 5 bases lay outside the gene matches. CDR3: CASSYIAGAYEQYF. The CDR3 DNA reads as TGTGCCAGCAGCTACATTGCGGGGGCCTACGAGCAGTACTTC. Full variable domain (missing parts from reference TRBV7-9 and TRBJ2-7): DTGVSQNPRHKITKRGQNVTFRCDPISEHNRLYWYRQTLGQGPEFLTYFQNEAQLEKSRLLSDRFSAERPKGSFSTLEIQRTEQGDSAMYLCASSYIAGAYEQYFGPGTRLTVT.

This chain joins TRBV12-3 or TRBV12-4 and TRBJ2-2, with 8 bases aligning to TRBD1. CDR3 length: 12 residues. Trimming cost V 5 bases and J 9 bases; bases outside gene matches: 2. CDR3 loop: CASSRQGWELFF. The CDR3 DNA sequence: TGTGCCAGCAGTCGACAGGGGTGGGAGCTGTTTTTT.

J is TRBJ2-3 and V is TRBV28; 7 bases are shared with TRBD1. This CDR3 comprises 14 residues. CDR1 and CDR2 (germline): MDHEN, SYDVKM. The V gene end was trimmed by 7 bases and the J gene end by 3 bases; junction bases not matched to a gene: 7. CDR3 loop: CASTTGVTTDTQYF. The DNA of the CDR3 is TGTGCCAGCACTACAGGGGTAACGACAGATACGCAGTATTTT.

This clone was observed once. CDR3: CASSFDPTFNYGYTF. DNA for the CDR3: TGTGCCAGCAGCTTCGACCCGACATTTAACTATGGCTACACCTTC. The rearrangement uses TRBV11-2 and TRBJ1-2; D call uncertain. The CDR3 covers 15 residues. Germline CDR1 SGHAT, CDR2 FQNNGV. V lost 3 bases and J lost 1, with 12 bases in between. Combining the CDR3 with reference TRBV11-2 and TRBJ1-2 gives the whole variable domain EAGVAQSPRYKIIEKRQSVAFWCNPISGHATLYWYQQILGQGPKLLIQFQNNGVVDDSQLPKDRFSAERLKGVDSTLKIQPAKLEDSAVYLCASSFDPTFNYGYTFGSGTRLTVV.

The chain employs TRBV21-1 and TRBJ2-5; the table's TRBD2 call for D was not verified on the DNA. TRBV21-1 is deemed a pseudogene. The CDR3 covers 13 residues. CDR3 sequence: CASTPREGETQYF. CDR3 nucleotides: TGTGCCAGCACTCCCAGGGAGGGGGAGACCCAGTACTTC.

The V and J genes are TRBV29-1 and TRBJ2-7, with 7 bases that match TRBD2. Germline V gene lookup returns CDR1 SQVTM and CDR2 ANQGSEA. The CDR3 has 14 amino acids. With 4 bases clipped from V and 0 bases from J, the junction kept 6 bases outside the gene matches. The CDR3 DNA follows: TGCAGCGTTGCCCCTAAGCGGGGCTCCTACGAGCAGTACTTC. Encoded protein: CSVAPKRGSYEQYF.

V and J are TRBV11-3 and TRBJ2-1; D is unclear. The ends were cut back, 1 base at V and 5 bases at J, with 18 bases in the middle. Germline CDR1 SGHNT, CDR2 YENEEA. The CDR3 is 17 residues long. CDR3 nucleotide sequence: TGTGCCAGCAGCTTAGGTCGAAACTCGCACCTCAACAATGAGCAGTTCTTC. Its translation: CASSLGRNSHLNNEQFF.

The chain has TRBV5-1 and TRBJ1-4; D is undetermined. The germline V gene has CDR1 SGHRS and CDR2 YFSETQ. V lost 5 bases to trimming and J lost 5 bases, with 13 bases between them. The CDR3 spans 14 residues. The CDR3 DNA reads as TGCGCCAGCAGAGACCAGGAGGCGAATGAAAAACTGTTTTTT. Its protein is CASRDQEANEKLFF.

The V and J genes are TRBV27 and TRBJ1-1; possibly TRBD1 for D (6 bases). Trimming removed 6 bases at V and 1 base at J, with 12 bases between. Germline V gene lookup returns CDR1 MNHEY and CDR2 SMNVEV (reference sequence). This CDR3 has 14 amino acids. The CDR3 DNA reads TGTGCCAGCAGACTCAGGGGATGGAACACTGAAGCTTTCTTT. It encodes CASRLRGWNTEAFF.

The rearrangement uses TRBV7-3 and TRBJ1-1, with a tentative D call TRBD1 (5 bases). Trimming shortened V by 3 bases and J by 6 bases, and 11 bases separated the two germline ends. CDR1 and CDR2 (germline): SGHTA, FQGTGA. This CDR3 has 13 amino acids. Written as DNA, the CDR3 is TGTGCCAGCAGCTTCGGGTGGGGCGCTGAAGCTTTCTTT. Amino acid sequence: CASSFGWGAEAFF.

In its sample, this clone was seen a few times. The sample carries other DNA sequences with the same CDR3. The rearrangement joins TRBV29-1 to TRBJ1-4, with D possibly matching TRBD1 (5 bases). Germline CDR1 and CDR2: SQVTM and ANQGSEA. The CDR3 is made up of 12 amino acids. Trimming cost V 4 bases and J 7 bases, with 10 bases left between them. CDR3 DNA sequence: TGCAGCGTTGGGCAGGGAGGTGAAAAACTGTTTTTT. Protein product: CSVGQGGEKLFF.

The CDR3 protein is CASSLGGGGRRTEAFF. The CDR3, as DNA: TGTGCCAGCAGCTTGGGGGGCGGGGGCCGAAGAACTGAAGCTTTCTTT. The V and J genes are TRBV5-6 and TRBJ1-1; perhaps TRBD1 as D (6 bases). Trimming took off 0 bases at V and 5 bases at J, with 17 bases between the two ends. The length of the CDR3 is 16 residues. The V gene's germline CDR1 is SGHDT and CDR2 YYEEEE.

A note on this clone: Additional DNA sequences in this sample encode the identical CDR3. The chain uses TRBV9 and TRBJ2-2; the D gene is possibly TRBD1 (6 bases). Germline values: CDR1 SGDLS, CDR2 YYNGEE. The CDR3 has 14 amino acids. The germline V and J ends were trimmed by 2 bases and 2 bases, with 7 bases remaining between them. CDR3 coding DNA: TGTGCCAGCAGCGTGGACAGAAACACCGGGGAGCTGTTTTTT. Translating gives CASSVDRNTGELFF.

The chain uses TRBV3-1 (or the pseudogene TRBV3-2) and TRBJ2-1, with unresolved D. This CDR3 spans 15 amino acids. The V gene lost 0 bases and the J gene lost 5 bases, with 11 bases spanning the gap. The V gene's germline CDR1 is LGHDT and CDR2 YNNKEL (reference sequence). CDR3 in amino acids: CASSQDPPFDNEQFF. The CDR3 nucleotides are TGTGCCAGCAGCCAAGACCCCCCCTTTGACAATGAGCAGTTCTTC.

The chain couples TRBV19 to TRBJ1-5; no definite D call. This CDR3 is built from 12 residues. V lost 4 bases and J 6 bases, leaving 7 bases between the germline ends. Per the germline V gene, CDR1 is LNHDA and CDR2 is SQIVND (reference sequence). This CDR3 reads CASSRGSQPQHF. The CDR3 region has the DNA TGTGCCAGTAGTAGAGGGAGTCAGCCCCAGCATTTT.